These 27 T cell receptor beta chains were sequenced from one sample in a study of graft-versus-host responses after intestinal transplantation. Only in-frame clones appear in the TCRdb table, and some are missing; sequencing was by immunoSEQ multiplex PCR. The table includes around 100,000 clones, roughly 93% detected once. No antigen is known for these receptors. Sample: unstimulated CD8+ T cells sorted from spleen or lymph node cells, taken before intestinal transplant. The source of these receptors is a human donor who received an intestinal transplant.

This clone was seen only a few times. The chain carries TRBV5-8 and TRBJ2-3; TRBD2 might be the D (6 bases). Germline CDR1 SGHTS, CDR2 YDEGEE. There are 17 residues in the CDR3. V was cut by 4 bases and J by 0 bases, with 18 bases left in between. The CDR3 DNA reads TGTGCCAGCAGCCCGGGGGTTGACCGCACTAGCACAGATACGCAGTATTTT. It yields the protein CASSPGVDRTSTDTQYF.

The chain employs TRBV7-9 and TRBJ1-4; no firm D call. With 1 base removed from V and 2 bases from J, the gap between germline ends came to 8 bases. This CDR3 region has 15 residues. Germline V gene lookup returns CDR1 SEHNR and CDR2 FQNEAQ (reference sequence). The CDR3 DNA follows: TGTGCCAGCAGCTTAGGGGTTTGGACTAATGAAAAACTGTTTTTT. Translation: CASSLGVWTNEKLFF.

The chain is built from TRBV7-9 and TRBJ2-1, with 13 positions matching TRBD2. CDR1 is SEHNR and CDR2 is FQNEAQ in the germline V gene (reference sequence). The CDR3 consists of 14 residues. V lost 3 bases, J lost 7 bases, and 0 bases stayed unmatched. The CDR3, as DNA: TGTGCCAGCAGCTTGACTAGCGGGGGGAATGAGCAGTTCTTC. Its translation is CASSLTSGGNEQFF. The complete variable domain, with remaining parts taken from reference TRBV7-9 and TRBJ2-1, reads DTGVSQNPRHKITKRGQNVTFRCDPISEHNRLYWYRQTLGQGPEFLTYFQNEAQLEKSRLLSDRFSAERPKGSFSTLEIQRTEQGDSAMYLCASSLTSGGNEQFFGPGTRLTVL.

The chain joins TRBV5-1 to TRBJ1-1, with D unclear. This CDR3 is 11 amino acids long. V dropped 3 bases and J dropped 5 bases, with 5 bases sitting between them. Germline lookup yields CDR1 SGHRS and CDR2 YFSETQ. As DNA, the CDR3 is TGCGCCAGCAGCTCGACTACTGAAGCTTTCTTT. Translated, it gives CASSSTTEAFF.

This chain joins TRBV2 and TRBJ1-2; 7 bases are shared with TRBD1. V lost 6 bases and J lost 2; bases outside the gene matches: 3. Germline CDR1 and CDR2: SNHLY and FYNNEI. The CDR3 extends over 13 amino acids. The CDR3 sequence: CASRGTDNYGYTF. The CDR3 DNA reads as TGTGCCAGCAGAGGGACAGACAACTATGGCTACACCTTC.

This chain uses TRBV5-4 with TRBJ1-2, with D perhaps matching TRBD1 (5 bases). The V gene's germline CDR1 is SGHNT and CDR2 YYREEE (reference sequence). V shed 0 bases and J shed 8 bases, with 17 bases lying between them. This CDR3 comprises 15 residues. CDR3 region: CASSLDRGQGGGYTF. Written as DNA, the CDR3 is TGTGCCAGCAGCTTGGATCGTGGTCAGGGAGGGGGCTACACCTTC. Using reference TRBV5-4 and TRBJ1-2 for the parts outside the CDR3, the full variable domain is ETGVTQSPTHLIKTRGQQVTLRCSSQSGHNTVSWYQQALGQGPQFIFQYYREEENGRGNFPPRFSGLQFPNYSSELNVNALELDDSALYLCASSLDRGQGGGYTFGSGTRLTVV.

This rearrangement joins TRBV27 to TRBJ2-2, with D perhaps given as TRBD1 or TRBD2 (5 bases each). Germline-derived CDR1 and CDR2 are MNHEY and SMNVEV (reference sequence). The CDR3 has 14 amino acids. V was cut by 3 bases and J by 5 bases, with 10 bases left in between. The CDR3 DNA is TGTGCCAGCAGTTTGGAGTGGGGGACCGGGGAGCTGTTTTTT. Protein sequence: CASSLEWGTGELFF.

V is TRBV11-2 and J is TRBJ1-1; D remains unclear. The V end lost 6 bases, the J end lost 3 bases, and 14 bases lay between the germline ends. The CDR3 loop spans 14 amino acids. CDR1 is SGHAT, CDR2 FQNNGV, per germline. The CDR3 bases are TGTGCCAGCAGAGGAACGTCGTGGGACACTGAAGCTTTCTTT. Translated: CASRGTSWDTEAFF.

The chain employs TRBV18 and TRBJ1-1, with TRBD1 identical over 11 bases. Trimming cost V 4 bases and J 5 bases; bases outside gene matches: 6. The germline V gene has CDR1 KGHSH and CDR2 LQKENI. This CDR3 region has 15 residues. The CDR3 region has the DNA TGTGCCAGCTCACTGGGGACAGGGGGGGGTACTGAAGCTTTCTTT. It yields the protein CASSLGTGGGTEAFF.

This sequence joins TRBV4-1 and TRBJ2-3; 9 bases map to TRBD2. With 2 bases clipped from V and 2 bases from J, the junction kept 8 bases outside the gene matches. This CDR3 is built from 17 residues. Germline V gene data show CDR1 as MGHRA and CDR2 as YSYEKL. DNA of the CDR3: TGCGCCAGCAGCCAACTTCCCCAGGGACTAGCCACAGATACGCAGTATTTT. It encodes CASSQLPQGLATDTQYF.

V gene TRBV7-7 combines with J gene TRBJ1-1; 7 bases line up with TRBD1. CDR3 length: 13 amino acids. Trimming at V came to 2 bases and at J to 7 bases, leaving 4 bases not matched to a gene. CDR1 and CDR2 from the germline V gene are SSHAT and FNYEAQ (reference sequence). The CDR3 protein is CASSLSRDSEAFF. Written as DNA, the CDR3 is TGTGCCAGCAGCTTATCCCGGGACAGTGAAGCTTTCTTT.

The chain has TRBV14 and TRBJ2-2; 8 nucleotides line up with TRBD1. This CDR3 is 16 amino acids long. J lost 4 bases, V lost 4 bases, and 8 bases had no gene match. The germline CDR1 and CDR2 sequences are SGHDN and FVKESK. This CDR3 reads CASSRWDRSATGELFF. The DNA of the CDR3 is TGTGCCAGCAGCCGCTGGGACAGGTCTGCCACCGGGGAGCTGTTTTTT.

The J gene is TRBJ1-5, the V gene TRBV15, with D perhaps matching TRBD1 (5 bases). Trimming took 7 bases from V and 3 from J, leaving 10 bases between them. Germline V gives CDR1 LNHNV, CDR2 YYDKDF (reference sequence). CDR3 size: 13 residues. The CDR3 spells CATNTGPNQPQHF. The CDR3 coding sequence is TGTGCCACCAACACAGGACCCAATCAGCCCCAGCATTTT. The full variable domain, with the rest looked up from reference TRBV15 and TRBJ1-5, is DAMVIQNPRYQVTQFGKPVTLSCSQTLNHNVMYWYQQKSSQAPKLLFHYYDKDFNNEADTPDNFQSRRPNTSFCFLDIRSPGLGDTAMYLCATNTGPNQPQHFGDGTRLSIL.

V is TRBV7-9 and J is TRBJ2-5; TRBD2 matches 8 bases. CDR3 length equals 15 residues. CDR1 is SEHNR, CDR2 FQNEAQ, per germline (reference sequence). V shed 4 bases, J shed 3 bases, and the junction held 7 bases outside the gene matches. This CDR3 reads CASSSTSGGEETQYF. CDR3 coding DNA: TGTGCCAGCAGCTCCACTTCGGGGGGGGAAGAGACCCAGTACTTC.

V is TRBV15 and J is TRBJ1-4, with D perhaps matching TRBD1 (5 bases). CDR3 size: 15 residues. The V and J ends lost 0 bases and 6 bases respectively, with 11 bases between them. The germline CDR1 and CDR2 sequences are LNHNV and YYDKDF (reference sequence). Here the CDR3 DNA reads TGTGCCACCAGCAGAGATAACAGGTTGGATGAAAAACTGTTTTTT. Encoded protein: CATSRDNRLDEKLFF.

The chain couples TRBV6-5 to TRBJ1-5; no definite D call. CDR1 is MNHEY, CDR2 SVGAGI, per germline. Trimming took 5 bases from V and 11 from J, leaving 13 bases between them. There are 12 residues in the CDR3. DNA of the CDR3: TGTGCCAGCAGTGATTCTGGGCGGACCCAGCATTTT. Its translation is CASSDSGRTQHF.

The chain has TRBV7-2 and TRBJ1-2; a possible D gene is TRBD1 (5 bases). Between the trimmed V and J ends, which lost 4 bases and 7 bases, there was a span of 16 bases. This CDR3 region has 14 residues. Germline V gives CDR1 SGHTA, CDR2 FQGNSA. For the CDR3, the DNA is TGTGCCAGCAGCTATTCCACACAGGTCCGTGGCTACACCTTC. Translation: CASSYSTQVRGYTF.

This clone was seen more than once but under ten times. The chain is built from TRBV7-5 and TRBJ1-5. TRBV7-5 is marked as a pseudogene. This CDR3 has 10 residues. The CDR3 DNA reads TGTGTCCTAAGGGCGCAGCCCCAGCATTTT. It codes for CVLRAQPQHF.

The CDR3 reads CASSAQGTEAFF. In DNA, the CDR3 is TGTGCCAGCAGCGCTCAGGGGACTGAAGCTTTCTTT. The rearrangement joins TRBV9 to TRBJ1-1, with a tentative D call TRBD1 (6 bases). This CDR3 has 12 residues. The germline CDR1 and CDR2 sequences are SGDLS and YYNGEE. V lost 3 bases and J 5 bases, leaving 8 bases between the germline ends. Filled out from reference TRBV9 and TRBJ1-1, the complete variable domain reads DSGVTQTPKHLITATGQRVTLRCSPRSGDLSVYWYQQSLDQGLQFLIQYYNGEERAKGNILERFSAQQFPDLHSELNLSSLELGDSALYFCASSAQGTEAFFGQGTRLTVV.

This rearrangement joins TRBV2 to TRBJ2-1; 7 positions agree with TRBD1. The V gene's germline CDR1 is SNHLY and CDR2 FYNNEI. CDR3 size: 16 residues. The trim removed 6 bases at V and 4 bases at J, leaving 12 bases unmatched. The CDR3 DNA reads TGTGCCAGCAGCGGGACAGCCTTAAGAGGTTACAATGAGCAGTTCTTC. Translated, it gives CASSGTALRGYNEQFF.

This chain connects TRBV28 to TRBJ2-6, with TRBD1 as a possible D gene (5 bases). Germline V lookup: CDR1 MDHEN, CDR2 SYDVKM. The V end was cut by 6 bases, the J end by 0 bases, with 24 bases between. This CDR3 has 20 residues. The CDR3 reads CASSSGWGHSISSGANVLTF. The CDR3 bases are TGTGCCAGCAGCTCAGGGTGGGGCCACTCAATTTCCTCTGGGGCCAACGTCCTGACTTTC. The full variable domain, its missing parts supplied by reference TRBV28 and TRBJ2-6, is DVKVTQSSRYLVKRTGEKVFLECVQDMDHENMFWYRQDPGLGLRLIYFSYDVKMKEKGDIPEGYSVSREKKERFSLILESASTNQTSMYLCASSSGWGHSISSGANVLTFGAGSRLTVL.

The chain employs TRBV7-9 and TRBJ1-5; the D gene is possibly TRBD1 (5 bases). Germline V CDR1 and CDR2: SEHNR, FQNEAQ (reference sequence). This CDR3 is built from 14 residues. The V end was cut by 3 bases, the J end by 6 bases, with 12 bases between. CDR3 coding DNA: TGTGCCAGCAGCTTTGGGCCAGGGCTTCAGCCCCAGCATTTT. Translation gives CASSFGPGLQPQHF.

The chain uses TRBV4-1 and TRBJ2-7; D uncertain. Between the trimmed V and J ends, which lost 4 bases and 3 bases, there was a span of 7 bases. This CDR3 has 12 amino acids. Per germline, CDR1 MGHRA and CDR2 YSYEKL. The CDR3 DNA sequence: TGCGCCAGCAGCCCCCAACTCTACGAGCAGTACTTC. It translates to CASSPQLYEQYF.

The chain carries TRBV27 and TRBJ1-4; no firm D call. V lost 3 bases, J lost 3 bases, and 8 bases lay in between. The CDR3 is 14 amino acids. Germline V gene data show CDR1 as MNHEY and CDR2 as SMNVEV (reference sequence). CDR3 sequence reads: CASSFQQPNEKLFF. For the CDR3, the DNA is TGTGCCAGCAGTTTCCAGCAACCTAATGAAAAACTGTTTTTT.

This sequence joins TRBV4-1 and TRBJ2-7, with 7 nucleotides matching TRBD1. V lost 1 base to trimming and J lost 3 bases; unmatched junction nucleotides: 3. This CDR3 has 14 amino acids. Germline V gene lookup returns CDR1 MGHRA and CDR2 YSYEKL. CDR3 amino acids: CASSQVQGFYEQYF. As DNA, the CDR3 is TGCGCCAGCAGCCAAGTACAGGGGTTCTACGAGCAGTACTTC.

In DNA form, the CDR3 reads TGTGCCAGCAGCCCCGGGGGATACGAGCAGTACTTC. Amino acids: CASSPGGYEQYF. This chain joins TRBV6-6 and TRBJ2-7; D is perhaps TRBD2 (6 bases). This CDR3 region has 12 residues. Between the trimmed V and J ends, which lost 6 bases and 4 bases, there was a span of 10 bases. The germline V gene encodes CDR1 MNHNY and CDR2 SVGAGI (reference sequence).

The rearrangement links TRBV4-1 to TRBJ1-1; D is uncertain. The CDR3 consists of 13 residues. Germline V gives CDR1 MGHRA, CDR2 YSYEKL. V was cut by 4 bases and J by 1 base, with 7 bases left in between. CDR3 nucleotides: TGCGCCAGCAGCCGGACGGGGAACACTGAAGCTTTCTTT. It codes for CASSRTGNTEAFF.